A single sample is the source of the 15 T cell receptor beta chains below, sequenced in a study of CD4+ T cells in melanoma (dated by TCRdb to 2022 to 2024). Receptor libraries were prepared by the immunoSEQ multiplex PCR assay. TCRdb carries this immuneACCESS record with in-frame sequences only. Its versions omit some clonotypes, under half of them owing to an unresolved V gene in the studies checked, with the rest unexplained. Within this sample are 50,000 to 60,000 clones, with 60% to 80% of them counted one time only. Roughly 4.4% of the sample lies in the top ten. Sequencing was carried out using tumor tissue. The receptors stem from a human donor with melanoma.

By share of the sample, this clone is medium-sized. The chain links TRBV7-3 to TRBJ2-1; a weak D match, TRBD1 (6 bases). The CDR3 is 15 amino acids. Trimming took off 0 bases at V and 9 bases at J, with 15 bases between the two ends. Germline CDR1 and CDR2: SGHTA and FQGTGA. The CDR3 DNA follows: TGTGCCAGCAGCTTAACAGGGGGAAGGTTGGGTGAGCAGTTCTTC. It specifies CASSLTGGRLGEQFF.

V usage is TRBV4-1 and J usage is TRBJ1-1; D might be TRBD1 (5 bases). V gave up 3 bases and J gave up 3 bases, with 14 bases separating them. This CDR3 spans 15 amino acids. The germline V gene has CDR1 MGHRA and CDR2 YSYEKL. The CDR3 spells CASSHPQGGDTEAFF. The CDR3 nucleotides read TGCGCCAGCAGCCACCCCCAGGGAGGGGACACTGAAGCTTTCTTT.

The chain joins TRBV15 to TRBJ2-5; 7 bases align to TRBD2. Per germline, CDR1 LNHNV and CDR2 YYDKDF (reference sequence). V was clipped by 5 bases and J by 1 base; unmatched bases: 4. The length of the CDR3 is 14 residues. The CDR3 DNA is TGTGCCACCAGCGCCGGGACTATCCAAGAGACCCAGTACTTC. It is translated as CATSAGTIQETQYF.

The sample holds one count of this clone. The genes are TRBV7-9 and TRBJ1-5; D gene unclear. The V gene lost 1 base and the J gene lost 3 bases, with 7 bases spanning the gap. There are 14 residues in the CDR3. The germline V gene encodes CDR1 SEHNR and CDR2 FQNEAQ (reference sequence). The CDR3 DNA reads as TGTGCCAGCAGCTTAGGCAATAACAATCAGCCCCAGCATTTT. It specifies CASSLGNNNQPQHF.

This sequence joins TRBV28 and TRBJ2-7; D is undetermined. CDR3 length: 12 residues. V lost 5 bases, J lost 7 bases, and 12 bases lay in between. The germline CDR1 and CDR2 sequences are MDHEN and SYDVKM. In nucleotides, the CDR3 is TGTGCCAGCAGTCCCCCAGCGACGGAGCAGTACTTC. Amino acids: CASSPPATEQYF.

The V call is TRBV6-1, the J call TRBJ2-1; 8 nucleotides align to TRBD1. V was clipped by 2 bases and J by 8 bases; unmatched bases: 11. Per the germline V gene, CDR1 is MNHNS and CDR2 is SASEGT. CDR3 length equals 16 residues. DNA for the CDR3: TGTGCCAGCAGTGAAAGAGGCAGGGGGCGCTTGGATGAGCAGTTCTTC. Its translation: CASSERGRGRLDEQFF.

A remark on this clone: With a much larger clone just one base away, this may be a read error. This chain uses TRBV5-5 with TRBJ2-3; D remains ambiguous. The CDR3 loop spans 12 amino acids. In germline, CDR1 is SGHKS, CDR2 YYEKEE (reference sequence). Between the trimmed V and J ends, which lost 0 bases and 4 bases, there was a span of 3 bases. The DNA for the CDR3 is TGTGCCAGCAGCTTGGCCGCAGATACGCAGTATTTT. Protein sequence: CASSLAADTQYF. Filled out from reference TRBV5-5 and TRBJ2-3, the complete variable domain reads DAGVTQSPTHLIKTRGQQVTLRCSPISGHKSVSWYQQVLGQGPQFIFQYYEKEERGRGNFPDRFSARQFPNYSSELNVNALLLGDSALYLCASSLAADTQYFGPGTRLTVL.

In its sample, this clone is medium-sized (0.01 to 0.1%). The chain is built from TRBV6-6 and TRBJ2-1; 10 bases align to TRBD2. J gave up 11 bases and V 7 bases, and 8 bases lay outside the gene matches. CDR1 and CDR2 (germline): MNHNY, SVGAGI (reference sequence). This CDR3 is 13 amino acids long. CDR3 bases: TGTGCCAGCACCTACGGACTAGCGGCACAGCAGTTCTTC. This encodes CASTYGLAAQQFF.

The chain is built from TRBV14 and TRBJ2-3; perhaps D is TRBD1 or TRBD2 (5 bases each). From germline, CDR1 is SGHDN and CDR2 FVKESK. CDR3 length: 14 residues. V lost 4 bases and J lost 1, with 9 bases in between. CDR3 nucleotide sequence: TGTGCCAGCAGCCCCGGGACGGGCACAGATACGCAGTATTTT. Its translation is CASSPGTGTDTQYF. Looking up the rest from reference TRBV14 and TRBJ2-3 gives the full variable domain: EAGVTQFPSHSVIEKGQTVTLRCDPISGHDNLYWYRRVMGKEIKFLLHFVKESKQDESGMPNNRFLAERTGGTYSTLKVQPAELEDSGVYFCASSPGTGTDTQYFGPGTRLTVL.

The J gene is TRBJ2-5, the V gene TRBV5-4; D possibly corresponds to TRBD2 (5 bases). Germline V gives CDR1 SGHNT, CDR2 YYREEE (reference sequence). Trimming removed 0 bases at V and 2 bases at J, with 8 bases between. This CDR3 comprises 14 residues. In nucleotides, the CDR3 is TGTGCCAGCAGCTTGGCGGGGTCACAAGAGACCCAGTACTTC. It yields the protein CASSLAGSQETQYF.

This rearrangement joins TRBV19 to TRBJ1-4, with D possibly TRBD1 on 5 matching bases. Germline CDR1 LNHDA, CDR2 SQIVND (reference sequence). This CDR3 is 14 amino acids long. Trimming removed 3 bases from V and 7 bases from J, with 12 bases in between. CDR3 coding DNA: TGTGCCAGTAGTATCGGTGGGGCGGGTGAAAAACTGTTTTTT. This gives the protein CASSIGGAGEKLFF.

V and J are TRBV5-4 and TRBJ2-1, with 7 bases matching TRBD2. V shed 4 bases and J 0 bases; nucleotides not matched to a gene: 10. Germline CDR1 reads SGHNT; CDR2 reads YYREEE (reference sequence). The CDR3 runs to 17 residues. CDR3 protein: CASSRRTTSDSYNEQFF. DNA for the CDR3: TGTGCCAGCAGCCGCAGAACCACTAGCGACTCCTACAATGAGCAGTTCTTC.

This clone was detected ten times or more. The chain joins TRBV7-9 to TRBJ2-5, with 8 positions matching TRBD1. In germline, CDR1 is SEHNR, CDR2 FQNEAQ (reference sequence). The CDR3 totals 16 residues. The trim removed 6 bases at V and 1 base at J, leaving 10 bases unmatched. The DNA for the CDR3 is TGTGCCAGCAGATCCGCCGACAGGGGAATCCAAGAGACCCAGTACTTC. As protein: CASRSADRGIQETQYF. Full variable domain (rest looked up from reference TRBV7-9 and TRBJ2-5): DTGVSQNPRHKITKRGQNVTFRCDPISEHNRLYWYRQTLGQGPEFLTYFQNEAQLEKSRLLSDRFSAERPKGSFSTLEIQRTEQGDSAMYLCASRSADRGIQETQYFGPGTRLLVL.

This chain connects TRBV18 to TRBJ2-7; D is possibly TRBD2 (5 bases). This CDR3 contains 12 residues. CDR1 and CDR2 (germline): KGHSH, LQKENI. Trimming left V 2 bases short and J 7 bases short, with 9 bases between. The CDR3 sequence is CASSPGRKEQYF. The CDR3 DNA follows: TGTGCCAGCTCACCAGGGAGAAAAGAGCAGTACTTC.

This rearrangement joins TRBV29-1 to TRBJ1-1; 7 nucleotides match TRBD1. The CDR3 contains 14 residues. Germline-derived CDR1 and CDR2 are SQVTM and ANQGSEA. The V and J ends lost 1 base and 1 base, in that order; junction bases with no gene match: 3. The chain's CDR3 is CSVEAGQENTEAFF. The CDR3 nucleotides read TGCAGCGTTGAAGCCGGACAGGAGAACACTGAAGCTTTCTTT.